This passage covers 20 T cell receptor beta chains from one sample sequenced in a study of T cell clonality in common variable immunodeficiency. TCRdb's table, derived via immunoSEQ multiplex PCR, lists solely in-frame clones and lacks some. The sample was found to contain roughly 34,000 clones, and every one recurs. Sequenced: peripheral blood mononuclear cells. The receptors come from a person aged 18 to 70 in good health.

Many counts were recorded for this clone. The CDR3 end is not reached by the read, which stops 3 residues before it; the germline J gene fills it in. This sequence joins TRBV7-9 and TRBJ1-1; 7 nucleotides agree with TRBD1. Per germline, CDR1 SEHNR and CDR2 FQNEAQ (reference sequence). The V gene end was trimmed by 4 bases and the J gene end by 4 bases; junction bases not matched to a gene: 9. The CDR3 spans 15 residues. Incomplete CDR3 DNA: TGTGCCAGCAGCTCCGCTTCAGGGGGAGCCACTGAA. This codes for CASSSASGGATE. The full CDR3 protein is CASSSASGGATEAFF.

This clone has at least ten counts. The CDR3 sequence: CASSVLRSSGNTIYF. The sequenced part of the CDR3 DNA is TGTGCCAGCAGTGTCCTTCGCAGCTCTGGAAACACC. The V and J genes are TRBV6-1 and TRBJ1-3; D remains ambiguous. Sequencing ends 3 residues short of the CDR3 end; the germline J gene provides the rest. Trimming removed 4 bases at V and 0 bases at J, with 10 bases between. CDR3 size: 15 residues. Germline-derived CDR1 and CDR2 are MNHNS and SASEGT.

This clone occurred many times. Read data end 3 residues before the CDR3 end; the end is taken from the germline J gene. The V call is TRBV13, the J call TRBJ2-1, with TRBD2 identical over 8 bases. V lost 5 bases, J lost 7 bases, and 10 bases stayed unmatched. This CDR3 region has 15 residues. Germline V gene data show CDR1 as PRHDT and CDR2 as FYEKMQ (reference sequence). The CDR3 here is CASSPGGEPSNEQFF. The part of the CDR3 DNA that was read is TGTGCCAGCAGCCCGGGGGGGGAACCGAGTAATGAG.

To note about this clone: The sequence runs out 3 residues before the end of the CDR3; the remainder is reconstructed from the germline J gene. The chain recombines TRBV18 with TRBJ2-2; 8 bases line up with TRBD2. The trim removed 2 bases at V and 7 bases at J, leaving 6 bases unmatched. This CDR3 is built from 15 residues. Germline values: CDR1 KGHSH, CDR2 LQKENI. The CDR3 sequence is CASSPAGTRNGELFF. Incomplete CDR3 DNA: TGTGCCAGCTCACCAGCTGGGACTAGGAACGGGGAG. The variable domain in full, completed from reference TRBV18 and TRBJ2-2, reads NAGVMQNPRHLVRRRGQEARLRCSPMKGHSHVYWYRQLPEEGLKFMVYLQKENIIDESGMPKERFSAEFPKEGPSILRIQQVVRGDSAAYFCASSPAGTRNGELFFGEGSRLTVL.

This clone appeared many times. The CDR3 end falls 3 residues outside the read, so it is completed with the germline J gene. The gene calls are TRBV19 and TRBJ1-5; 8 positions match TRBD1. The CDR3 has 14 residues. V trimming: 9 bases; J trimming: 1 base; junction bases outside the gene matches: 5. Germline V gives CDR1 LNHDA, CDR2 SQIVND (reference sequence). Partial CDR3 DNA: TGTGCCAGCGGGCAGGGGGCAAGCAATCAGCCC. Protein product: CASGQGASNQP. The CDR3 as a whole reads CASGQGASNQPQHF.

As concerns this clone: The CDR3 end is not reached by the read, which stops 3 residues before it; the germline J gene fills it in. The V call is TRBV19, the J call TRBJ1-2, with TRBD1 identical over 10 bases. Germline values: CDR1 LNHDA, CDR2 SQIVND (reference sequence). This CDR3 has 14 residues. The CDR3 DNA, read in part, is TGTGCCAGTAGTTGGACAGGGGGGTCCTACGAC. Residues: CASSWTGGSYD. In full, the CDR3 reads CASSWTGGSYDYTF. The whole variable domain, filled in from reference TRBV19 and TRBJ1-2, reads DGGITQSPKYLFRKEGQNVTLSCEQNLNHDAMYWYRQDPGQGLRLIYYSQIVNDFQKGDIAEGYSVSREKKESFPLTVTSAQKNPTAFYLCASSWTGGSYDYTFGSGTRLTVV.

This clone was seen many times. With the read ending 3 residues before the CDR3 end, the germline J gene is used to fill in that end. J is TRBJ2-7 and V is TRBV5-4, with D maybe TRBD1 (6 bases). V lost 3 bases, J lost 3 bases, and 10 bases lay in between. Per germline, CDR1 SGHNT and CDR2 YYREEE (reference sequence). The CDR3 contains 13 residues. The sequenced part of the CDR3 DNA is TGTGCCAGCAGCTCACAACAGGGCTACGAG. This encodes CASSSQQGYE. The whole CDR3 sequence reads CASSSQQGYEQYF.

This clone was picked up many times. CDR3 bases read: TGCGCCAGCAGACCACGCGACAGGGGGGTTGAA. Translation: CASRPRDRGVE. The full CDR3 protein reads CASRPRDRGVEAFF. V usage is TRBV5-1 and J usage is TRBJ1-1, with TRBD1 identical over 9 bases. The read falls 3 residues short of the CDR3 end, and the missing part is taken from the germline J gene. This CDR3 spans 14 amino acids. The J segment lost 7 bases and the V segment lost 5 bases, leaving 9 bases of the junction unmatched. The germline V gene encodes CDR1 SGHRS and CDR2 YFSETQ. Variable domain in full (rest from reference TRBV5-1 and TRBJ1-1): KAGVTQTPRYLIKTRGQQVTLSCSPISGHRSVSWYQQTPGQGLQFLFEYFSETQRNKGNFPGRFSGRQFSNSRSEMNVSTLELGDSALYLCASRPRDRGVEAFFGQGTRLTVV.

In this sample, this clone turned up many times. The read ends 3 residues before the CDR3 terminus; that terminus is restored from the germline J gene. The chain joins TRBV7-9 to TRBJ2-7; TRBD2 matches 16 bases. The ends lost 4 bases at V and 5 bases at J; junction bases unmatched: 2. The CDR3 runs 15 residues. The germline V gene has CDR1 SEHNR and CDR2 FQNEAQ (reference sequence). The CDR3 is CASSWGLAGGNEQYF. CDR3 DNA (partial): TGTGCCAGCAGCTGGGGACTAGCGGGAGGGAACGAG.

In this sample, this clone turned up many times. The read halts 3 residues ahead of the CDR3 end, with the missing end drawn from the germline J gene. The chain employs TRBV5-1 and TRBJ1-1; D ambiguous. The CDR3 sequence is 17 residues long. V was clipped by 4 bases and J by 2 bases, with 21 bases between them. Germline V gene data show CDR1 as SGHRS and CDR2 as YFSETQ. The sequenced part of the CDR3 DNA is TGCGCCAGCAGCCTGTTAGAGGCGGGATATTCAAACACTGAA. This gives the protein CASSLLEAGYSNTE. The entire CDR3 is CASSLLEAGYSNTEAFF.

This clone has at least ten counts. The CDR3 DNA, read in part, is TGCAGTGCTAGCGGGACAGGGGGCGCGTGGAACACTGAA. This sequence encodes CSASGTGGAWNTE. The entire CDR3 protein reads CSASGTGGAWNTEAFF. The chain couples TRBV20-1 to TRBJ1-1, with TRBD1 matching 12 bases. The read terminates 3 residues ahead of where the CDR3 ends, so the germline J gene completes it. From germline, CDR1 is DFQATT and CDR2 SNEGSKA (reference sequence). The junction had 6 bases not matched to a gene; V was cut back by 3 bases and J by 1 base. This CDR3 contains 16 residues.

At least ten counts were recorded for this clone. CDR3 amino acids: CATSDGGTTHQANVLTF. The sequenced part of the CDR3 DNA is TGTGCCACCAGTGACGGGGGTACGACCCACCAGGCCAACGTC. The chain employs TRBV24-1 and TRBJ2-6; possible D gene TRBD2, 6 bases. The read falls 3 residues short of the CDR3 end, and the missing part is taken from the germline J gene. Germline V CDR1 and CDR2: KGHDR, SFDVKD. The CDR3 is made up of 17 amino acids. V lost 4 bases and J lost 6, with 18 bases in between.

The sample holds many counts of this clone. The read ends 3 residues before the CDR3 terminus; that terminus is restored from the germline J gene. The V and J genes are TRBV7-9 and TRBJ2-3; D is unresolved. The CDR3 is made up of 14 amino acids. Germline loops: CDR1 SEHNR, CDR2 FQNEAQ (reference sequence). V gave up 1 base and J gave up 5 bases, with 10 bases separating them. The CDR3 DNA, read in part, is TGTGCCAGCAGCTTAGAAGGGTTAGGAGATACG. Its protein product is CASSLEGLGDT. The entire CDR3 is CASSLEGLGDTQYF.

Ten or more counts support this clone. The read ends 3 residues before the CDR3 terminus; that terminus is restored from the germline J gene. The chain combines TRBV19 with TRBJ2-1, with TRBD1 matching 9 bases. Per the germline V gene, CDR1 is LNHDA and CDR2 is SQIVND (reference sequence). The V segment lost 6 bases and the J segment 4 bases; nucleotides outside the gene matches: 7. The CDR3 extends over 15 amino acids. The CDR3 bases that were read are TGTGCCAGTAGGGGACAGGGTTCAAGTTACAATGAG. As protein: CASRGQGSSYNE. The entire CDR3 protein is CASRGQGSSYNEQFF.

In this sample, this clone turned up many times. The read ends 3 residues shy of where the CDR3 ends; the end is completed using the germline J gene. The V and J genes are TRBV30 and TRBJ2-7; D could derive from TRBD1 or TRBD2 (5 bases each). Trimming stripped 6 bases from V and 4 bases from J, with 10 bases between. Germline V gene sequence: CDR1 GTSNPN, CDR2 SVGIG (reference sequence). This CDR3 is built from 11 residues. The CDR3 reads CACSEGYEQYF. The part of the CDR3 DNA that was read is TGTGCCTGCTCTGAGGGGTACGAG.

In this sample, this clone turned up many times. The CDR3 extends 3 residues past the end of the read, so its final part is completed from the germline J gene. This chain uses TRBV18 with TRBJ2-7; 11 nucleotides align to TRBD1. This CDR3 contains 14 residues. Germline lookup yields CDR1 KGHSH and CDR2 LQKENI. V shed 2 bases, J shed 3 bases, and the junction held 0 bases outside the gene matches. The CDR3 sequence: CASSPGTGGYEQYF. The DNA read from the CDR3 is TGTGCCAGCTCACCAGGGACAGGGGGCTACGAG. The variable domain in full, completed from reference TRBV18 and TRBJ2-7, reads NAGVMQNPRHLVRRRGQEARLRCSPMKGHSHVYWYRQLPEEGLKFMVYLQKENIIDESGMPKERFSAEFPKEGPSILRIQQVVRGDSAAYFCASSPGTGGYEQYFGPGTRLTVT.

This clone was detected many times. Read data end 3 residues before the CDR3 end; the end is taken from the germline J gene. This chain joins TRBV20-1 and TRBJ2-7, with 8 bases matching TRBD2. The CDR3 length is 15 residues. Germline CDR1 DFQATT, CDR2 SNEGSKA (reference sequence). V shed 3 bases, J shed 5 bases, and the junction held 12 bases outside the gene matches. The CDR3 sequence: CSASEGLVLFHEQYF. The covered CDR3 bases are TGCAGTGCTAGTGAGGGACTAGTTCTTTTCCACGAG.

Notes on this clone: The read comes to an end 3 residues before the CDR3 does, leaving the germline J gene to fill in the end. The chain employs TRBV5-8 and TRBJ1-6, with a possible D match to TRBD1 (6 bases). CDR1 is SGHTS and CDR2 is YDEGEE in the germline V gene. This CDR3 region has 15 residues. V gave up 4 bases and J gave up 2 bases, with 10 bases separating them. This CDR3 is CASSSGQTYNSPLHF. CDR3 DNA, as far as it was read: TGTGCCAGCAGCAGTGGACAGACCTATAATTCACCC.

This clone showed up many times. The missing CDR3 end, 3 residues past where the read stops, is filled in from the germline J gene. The chain uses TRBV20-1 and TRBJ2-7; TRBD1 aligns across 8 bases. Germline V gene lookup returns CDR1 DFQATT and CDR2 SNEGSKA (reference sequence). CDR3 length: 14 amino acids. V was pared by 0 bases and J by 3 bases, with 4 bases of the junction left unmatched. The covered CDR3 bases are TGCAGTGCTAGAGACCCAGGGGGCAACTACGAG. Amino acid sequence: CSARDPGGNYE. The entire CDR3 sequence reads CSARDPGGNYEQYF.

Ten or more counts support this clone. Sequencing ends 3 residues short of the CDR3 end; the germline J gene provides the rest. The rearrangement joins TRBV2 to TRBJ1-5, with TRBD1 matching over 10 bases. Germline V gene sequence: CDR1 SNHLY, CDR2 FYNNEI. The V and J ends lost 6 bases and 5 bases, in that order; junction bases with no gene match: 4. The CDR3 sequence is 14 residues long. The CDR3 DNA, read in part, is TGTGCCAGCAGCGAGACAGGGGGCTATCAGCCC. It encodes CASSETGGYQP. The full CDR3 protein reads CASSETGGYQPQHF.